Sequencing of this T cell receptor beta chain was carried out in a study of lymphopenia after photon versus proton radiotherapy. Study findings and constraints: After the lymphocyte nadir, photon-treated repertoires showed oligoclonal expansion, especially of CD8+ Temra cells. Photon-treated patients lost naive T cells and TCR diversity; proton-treated stayed stable. Only patients who died were analyzed for survival; proton advantage is unproven. Post-nadir TCR diversity decline inversely tracked overall survival among those who died.

The method was immunoSEQ multiplex PCR; TCRdb's version includes in-frame clones alone and lacks a portion of them. The sample records 150,000 to 200,000 clones, more than 85% being singletons. Notes on this clone: Its specificity is unknown.

The CDR3 has 12 amino acids. Germline V gene sequence: CDR1 SQVTM, CDR2 ANQGSEA. The sequence came from a man aged 45-60 years with gastric cancer. The sample was peripheral blood, taken from a patient treated with photon-based radiotherapy. This chain links TRBV29-1 with TRBJ1-1; the D is unclear. DNA of the CDR3: TGCAGTTCACAAATTCTGAACACTGAAGCTTTCTTT. Protein sequence: CSSQILNTEAFF.